A selection of T cell receptor beta chains follows, all from one sample in a study of breast tumors, draining lymph nodes, adjacent tissues. In TCRdb, the multiplex PCR reads were re-called with MiXCR into one record per CDR3 protein. Here the sample spans approximately 210,000 distinct CDR3 sequences, under 35% being singletons. The sequenced sample was axillary lymph node tissue. The receptors originated from a female donor with breast cancer. Some clones in this sample may be carry-over from other donors' samples. Each CDR3 is given with its conserved first and last residue. D genes are given only for firm matches. Clone size is given for some rows only: seen once, a few or many times, or a class if the clone is expanded.

V gene: TRBV20-1
D gene: TRBD1
clone size: NA
J gene: TRBJ1-4
CDR3 DNA: TGCAGTGCTACTCCGGGACAGGGGGCCTCGAGGGGTGAAAAACTGTTTTTT
CDR3 protein: CSATPGQGASRGEKLFF

V gene: TRBV19
D gene: TRBD1
clone size: NA
J gene: TRBJ2-5
CDR3 DNA: TGTGCCAGTAGTATGGGACAGGGGGTGACCCAGTACTTC
CDR3 protein: CASSMGQGVTQYF

V gene: TRBV9
D gene: NA
clone size: many
J gene: TRBJ1-6
CDR3 DNA: TGTGCCAGCAGCGATCCCCGAGGGGGGGCCAATAATTCACCCCTCCACTTT
CDR3 protein: CASSDPRGGANNSPLHF

V gene: TRBV9
D gene: NA
clone size: NA
J gene: TRBJ2-1
CDR3 DNA: TGTGCCAGCAGCGGTCCCTGGGGGCGCCCCTACAATGAGCAGTTCTTC
CDR3 protein: CASSGPWGRPYNEQFF

V gene: TRBV5-6
D gene: TRBD2
clone size: NA
J gene: TRBJ2-5
CDR3 DNA: TGTGCCAGCAGCTTGCTTAGCGGGAACCAAGAGACCCAGTACTTC
CDR3 protein: CASSLLSGNQETQYF

V gene: TRBV5-1
D gene: NA
clone size: many
J gene: TRBJ2-3
CDR3 DNA: TGCGCCAGCAGCTTGTTGGGACGGACTAGCACAGATACGCAGTATTTT
CDR3 protein: CASSLLGRTSTDTQYF

V gene: TRBV2
D gene: NA
clone size: few
J gene: TRBJ2-4
CDR3 DNA: TGTGCCAGCAGTGAACCCCTAACAGGAGGCTTAAACATTCAGTACTTC
CDR3 protein: CASSEPLTGGLNIQYF

V gene: TRBV7-9
D gene: TRBD1
clone size: many
J gene: TRBJ1-6
CDR3 DNA: TGTGCCAGCAGCCTACAGGGGAAGAATTCACCCCTCCACTTT
CDR3 protein: CASSLQGKNSPLHF

V gene: TRBV6-2/TRBV6-3
D gene: NA
clone size: NA
J gene: TRBJ2-7
CDR3 DNA: TGTGCCAGCAGACCCGCCTTCCGGGGGCAAGTACGTGAGCAGTACTTC
CDR3 protein: CASRPAFRGQVREQYF

V gene: TRBV11-2
D gene: NA
clone size: many
J gene: TRBJ2-2
CDR3 DNA: TGTGCCAGCAGCTACACGAACACCGGGGAGCTGTTTTTT
CDR3 protein: CASSYTNTGELFF

V gene: TRBV28
D gene: TRBD1
clone size: NA
J gene: TRBJ2-1
CDR3 DNA: TGTGCCAGCAGTCCCCCGGGACAGGGGCAGTTCTTC
CDR3 protein: CASSPPGQGQFF

V gene: TRBV6-2/TRBV6-3
D gene: TRBD1
clone size: NA
J gene: TRBJ1-2
CDR3 DNA: TGTGCCAGCGGCATGGTTCCGGGACAGGGGTATTGGAACTATGGCTACACCTTC
CDR3 protein: CASGMVPGQGYWNYGYTF

V gene: TRBV7-2
D gene: TRBD1
clone size: NA
J gene: TRBJ2-1
CDR3 DNA: TGTGCACGACAGGGGCAGATTAATGAGCAGTTCTTC
CDR3 protein: CARQGQINEQFF

V gene: TRBV10-3
D gene: TRBD1
clone size: many
J gene: TRBJ2-6
CDR3 DNA: TGTGCCATCAGTGAGTCGGGACAGGGCTTCCCTGGGGCCAACGTCCTGACTTTC
CDR3 protein: CAISESGQGFPGANVLTF

V gene: TRBV10-3
D gene: NA
clone size: NA
J gene: TRBJ2-3
CDR3 DNA: TGTGCCATCAGGGACCCGACAGATACGCAGTATTTT
CDR3 protein: CAIRDPTDTQYF

V gene: TRBV20-1
D gene: NA
clone size: many
J gene: TRBJ2-3
CDR3 DNA: TGCAGTGCATCTGGTCCGGGACTGAACACAGATACGCAGTATTTT
CDR3 protein: CSASGPGLNTDTQYF

V gene: TRBV19
D gene: NA
clone size: many
J gene: TRBJ2-5
CDR3 DNA: TGTGCCAGTAGTATAGAGGTATGGGACTCCCAAGAGACCCAGTACTTC
CDR3 protein: CASSIEVWDSQETQYF

V gene: TRBV11-1
D gene: TRBD1
clone size: NA
J gene: TRBJ1-2
CDR3 DNA: TGTGCCAGCAGAATAGTCAATAGCGGGAGGACAGGGGCGAATGGCTACACCTTC
CDR3 protein: CASRIVNSGRTGANGYTF

V gene: TRBV9
D gene: NA
clone size: many
J gene: TRBJ2-5
CDR3 DNA: TGTGCCAGCAGCGTAAGAGCCCAAGAGACCCAGTACTTC
CDR3 protein: CASSVRAQETQYF